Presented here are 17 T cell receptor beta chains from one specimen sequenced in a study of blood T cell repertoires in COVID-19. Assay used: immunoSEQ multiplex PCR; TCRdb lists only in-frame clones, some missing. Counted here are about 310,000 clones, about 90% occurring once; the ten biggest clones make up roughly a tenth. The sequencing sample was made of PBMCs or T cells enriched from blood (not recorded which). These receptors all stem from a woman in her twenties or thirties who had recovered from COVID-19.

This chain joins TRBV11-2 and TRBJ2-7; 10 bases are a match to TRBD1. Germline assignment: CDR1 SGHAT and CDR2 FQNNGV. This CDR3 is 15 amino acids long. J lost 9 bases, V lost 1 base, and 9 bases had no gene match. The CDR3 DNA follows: TGTGCCAGCAGCTTAGTTAGGACAGGGGGTTCCGGGCAGTACTTC. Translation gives CASSLVRTGGSGQYF.

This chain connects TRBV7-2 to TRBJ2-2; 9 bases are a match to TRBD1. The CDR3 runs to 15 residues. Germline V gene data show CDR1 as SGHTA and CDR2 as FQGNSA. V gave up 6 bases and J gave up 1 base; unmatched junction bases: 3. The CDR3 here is CASRWTGENTGELFF. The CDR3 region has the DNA TGTGCCAGCAGGTGGACAGGGGAGAACACCGGGGAGCTGTTTTTT.

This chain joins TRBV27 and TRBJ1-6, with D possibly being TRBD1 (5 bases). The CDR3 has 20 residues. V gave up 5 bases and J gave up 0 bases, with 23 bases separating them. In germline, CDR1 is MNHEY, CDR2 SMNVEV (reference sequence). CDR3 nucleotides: TGTGCCAGCAGTGGAATAAAAGGGGCCCGTCGGAGCTCCTATAATTCACCCCTCCACTTT. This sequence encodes CASSGIKGARRSSYNSPLHF.

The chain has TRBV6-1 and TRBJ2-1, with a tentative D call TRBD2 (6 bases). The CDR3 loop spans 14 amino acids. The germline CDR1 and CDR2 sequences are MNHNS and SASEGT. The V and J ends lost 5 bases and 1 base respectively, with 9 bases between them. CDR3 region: CASSFGSSYNEQFF. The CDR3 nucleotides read TGTGCCAGCAGTTTCGGGAGTTCCTACAATGAGCAGTTCTTC.

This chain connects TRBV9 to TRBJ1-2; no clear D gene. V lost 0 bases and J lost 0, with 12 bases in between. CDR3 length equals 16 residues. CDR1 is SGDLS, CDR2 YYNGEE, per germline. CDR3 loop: CASSVGGRSSNYGYTF. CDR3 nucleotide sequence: TGTGCCAGCAGCGTAGGTGGGCGTTCATCTAACTATGGCTACACCTTC.

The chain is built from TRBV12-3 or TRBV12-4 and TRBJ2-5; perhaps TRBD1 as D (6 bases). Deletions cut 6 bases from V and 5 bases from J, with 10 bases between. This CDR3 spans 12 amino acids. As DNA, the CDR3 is TGTGCCAGCAGCTTCCAGGGGGAGACCCAGTACTTC. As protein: CASSFQGETQYF.

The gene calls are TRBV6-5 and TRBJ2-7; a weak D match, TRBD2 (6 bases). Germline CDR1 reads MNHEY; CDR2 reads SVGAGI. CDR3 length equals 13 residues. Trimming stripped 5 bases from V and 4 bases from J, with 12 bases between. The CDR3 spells CASSREYRYEQYF. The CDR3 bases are TGTGCCAGCAGTCGGGAGTACAGATACGAGCAGTACTTC.

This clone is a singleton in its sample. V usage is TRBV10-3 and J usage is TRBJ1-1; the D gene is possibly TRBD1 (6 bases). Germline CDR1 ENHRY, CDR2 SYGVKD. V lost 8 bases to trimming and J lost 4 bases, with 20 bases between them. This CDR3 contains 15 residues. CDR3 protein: CAIGQSQGVGTEAFF. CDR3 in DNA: TGTGCCATCGGACAGTCACAGGGTGTCGGCACTGAAGCTTTCTTT.

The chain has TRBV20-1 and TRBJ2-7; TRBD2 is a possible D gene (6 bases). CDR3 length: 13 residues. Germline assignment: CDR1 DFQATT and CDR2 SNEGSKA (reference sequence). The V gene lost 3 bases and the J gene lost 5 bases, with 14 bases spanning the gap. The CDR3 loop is CSASRTTPNEQYF. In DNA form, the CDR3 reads TGCAGTGCTAGTCGGACTACTCCAAACGAGCAGTACTTC.

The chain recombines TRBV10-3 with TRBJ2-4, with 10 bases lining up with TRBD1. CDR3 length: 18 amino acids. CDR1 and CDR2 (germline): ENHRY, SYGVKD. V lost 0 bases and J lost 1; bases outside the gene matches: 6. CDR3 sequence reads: CAISESDRGSGAKNIQYF. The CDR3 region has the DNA TGTGCCATCAGTGAGTCGGACAGGGGGTCTGGGGCCAAAAACATTCAGTACTTC.

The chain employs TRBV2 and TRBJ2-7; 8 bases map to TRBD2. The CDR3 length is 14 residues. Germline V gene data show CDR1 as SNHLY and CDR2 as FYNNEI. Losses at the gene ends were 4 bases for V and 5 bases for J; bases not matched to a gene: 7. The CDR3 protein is CASSVRSGSNEQYF. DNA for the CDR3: TGTGCCAGCAGTGTTAGGAGCGGGAGTAACGAGCAGTACTTC.

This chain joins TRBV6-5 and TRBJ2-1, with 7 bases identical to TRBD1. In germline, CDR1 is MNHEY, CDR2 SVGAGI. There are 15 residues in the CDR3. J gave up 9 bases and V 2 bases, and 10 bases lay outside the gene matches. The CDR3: CASSYEAGGTGEQFF. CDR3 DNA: TGTGCCAGCAGTTACGAGGCAGGGGGAACGGGTGAGCAGTTCTTC.

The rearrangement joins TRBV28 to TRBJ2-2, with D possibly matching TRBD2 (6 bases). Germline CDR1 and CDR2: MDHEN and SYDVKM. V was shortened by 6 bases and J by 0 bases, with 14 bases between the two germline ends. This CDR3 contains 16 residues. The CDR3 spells CASSRWTKANTGELFF. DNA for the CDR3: TGTGCCAGCAGCCGGTGGACTAAGGCGAACACCGGGGAGCTGTTTTTT.

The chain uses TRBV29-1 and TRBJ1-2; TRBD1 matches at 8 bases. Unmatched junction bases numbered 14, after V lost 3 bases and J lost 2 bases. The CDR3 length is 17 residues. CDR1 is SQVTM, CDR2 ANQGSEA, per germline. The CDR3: CSVDRDPWTGPNYGYTF. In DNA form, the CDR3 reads TGCAGCGTTGATAGGGATCCCTGGACAGGGCCCAACTATGGCTACACCTTC.

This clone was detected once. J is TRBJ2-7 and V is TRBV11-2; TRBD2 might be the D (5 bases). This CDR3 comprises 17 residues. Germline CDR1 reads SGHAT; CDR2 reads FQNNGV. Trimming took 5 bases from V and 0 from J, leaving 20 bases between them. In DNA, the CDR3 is TGTGCCAGCAGCCCCATTAAACGGGAAAAGCACTCCTACGAGCAGTACTTC. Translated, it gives CASSPIKREKHSYEQYF.

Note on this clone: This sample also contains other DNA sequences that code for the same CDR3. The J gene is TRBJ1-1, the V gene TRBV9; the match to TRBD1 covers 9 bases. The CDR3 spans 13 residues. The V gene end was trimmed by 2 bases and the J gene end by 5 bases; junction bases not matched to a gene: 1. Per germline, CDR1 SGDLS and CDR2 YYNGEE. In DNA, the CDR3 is TGTGCCAGCAGCGTGGGGACAGGGACTGAAGCTTTCTTT. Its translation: CASSVGTGTEAFF.

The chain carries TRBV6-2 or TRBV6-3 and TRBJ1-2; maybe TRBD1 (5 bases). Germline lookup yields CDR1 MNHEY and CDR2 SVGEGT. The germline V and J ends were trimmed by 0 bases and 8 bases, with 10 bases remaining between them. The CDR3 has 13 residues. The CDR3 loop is CASSYSGVGGYTF. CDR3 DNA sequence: TGTGCCAGCAGTTACTCAGGGGTGGGAGGCTACACCTTC.